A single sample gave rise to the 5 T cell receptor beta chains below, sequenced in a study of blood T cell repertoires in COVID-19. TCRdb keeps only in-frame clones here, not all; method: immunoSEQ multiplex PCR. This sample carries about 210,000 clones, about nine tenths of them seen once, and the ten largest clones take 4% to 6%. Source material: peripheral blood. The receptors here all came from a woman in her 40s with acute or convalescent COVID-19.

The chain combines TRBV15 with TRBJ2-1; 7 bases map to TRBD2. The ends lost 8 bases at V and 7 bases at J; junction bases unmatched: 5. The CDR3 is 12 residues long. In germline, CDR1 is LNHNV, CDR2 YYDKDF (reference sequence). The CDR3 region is CATSPGGNEQFF. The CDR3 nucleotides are TGTGCCACCTCCCCCGGGGGGAATGAGCAGTTCTTC.

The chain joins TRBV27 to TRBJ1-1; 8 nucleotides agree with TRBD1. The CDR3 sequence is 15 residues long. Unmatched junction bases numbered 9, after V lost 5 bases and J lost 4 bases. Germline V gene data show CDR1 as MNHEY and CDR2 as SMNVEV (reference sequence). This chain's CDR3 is CASSAHSTGATEAFF. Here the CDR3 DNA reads TGTGCCAGCAGTGCTCATTCGACAGGGGCCACTGAAGCTTTCTTT.

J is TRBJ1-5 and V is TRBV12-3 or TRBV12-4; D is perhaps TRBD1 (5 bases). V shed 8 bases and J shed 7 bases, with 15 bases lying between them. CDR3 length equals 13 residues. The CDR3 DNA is TGTGCCAGCGCCCTTGGGGCCAGGCAGCCCCAGCATTTT. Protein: CASALGARQPQHF.

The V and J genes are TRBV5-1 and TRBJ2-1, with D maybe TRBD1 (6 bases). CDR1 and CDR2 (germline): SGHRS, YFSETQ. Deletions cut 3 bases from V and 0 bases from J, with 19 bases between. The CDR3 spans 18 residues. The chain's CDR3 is CASSWRYSDRSSYNEQFF. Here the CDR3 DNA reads TGCGCCAGCAGCTGGCGTTATTCCGACAGGAGCTCCTACAATGAGCAGTTCTTC.

The CDR3 reads CASSIRDRGAADTQYF. In DNA, the CDR3 is TGTGCCAGTAGTATCCGGGACAGGGGTGCGGCAGATACGCAGTATTTT. This chain connects TRBV19 to TRBJ2-3; 10 bases are shared with TRBD1. The CDR3 loop spans 16 amino acids. The germline CDR1 and CDR2 sequences are LNHDA and SQIVND (reference sequence). The V gene end was trimmed by 3 bases and the J gene end by 4 bases; junction bases not matched to a gene: 7.